This T cell receptor beta chain was obtained from a study of molecular identifiers for immune sequencing clone quantification. TCRdb reprocessed the PCR reads via MiXCR and lists one record per CDR3 protein. The table lists approximately 500,000 distinct CDR3 sequences, over 20% of them singletons. The germline V gene has CDR1 KGHDR and CDR2 SFDVKD. This CDR3 has 13 amino acids. V was trimmed by 5 bases and J by 3 bases, leaving 8 bases between them. Naive CD8 library inputs spanned about 17,000 to 1,000,000 sorted cells and 10%, 30% or 50% RNA. The authors gated naive CD8 T cells as CD8+CD4-CCR7+CD45RA+ for sorting.

The sample consisted of naive CD8+ T cells from blood, with Jurkat cell RNA spiked in. Noted subset: FACS-sorted CD8+CD4-CCR7+CD45RA+ naive T cells. The chain employs TRBV24-1 and TRBJ2-3; the D is unclear. The source is a human donor in good health. Some libraries in this study had Jurkat cell RNA spiked in. In DNA form, the CDR3 reads TGTGCCACCAGTGGCCACACGACAGATACGCAGTATTTT. It yields the protein CATSGHTTDTQYF.